What follows are 30 T cell receptor beta chains derived from one specimen sequenced in a study of response to subunit inactivated influenza vaccine. TCRdb processed the RT-PCR reads anew with MiXCR; each CDR3 protein has one entry. The repertoire holds 170,000 or so distinct CDR3 sequences, over 8.5% seen once, with approximately 35% in the top ten. The specimen comprised CD8+ T cells sorted from PBMCs, sampled less than 25 months after vaccination. These receptors were obtained from a man aged 45 to 75 who received an inactivated influenza vaccine.

This clonotype was seen at least ten times. This chain connects TRBV6-4 to TRBJ2-3, with 7 bases lining up with TRBD2. This CDR3 contains 13 residues. V trimming: 5 bases; J trimming: 2 bases; junction bases outside the gene matches: 1. Per the germline V gene, CDR1 is MRHNA and CDR2 is SNTAGT. CDR3 loop: CASSRLATDTQYF. CDR3 sequence (DNA): TGTGCCAGCAGTCGACTAGCCACAGATACGCAGTATTTT.

The J gene is TRBJ2-1, the V gene TRBV14; no firm D call. CDR1 and CDR2 from the germline V gene are SGHDN and FVKESK. The ends were cut back, 3 bases at V and 7 bases at J, with 7 bases in the middle. The CDR3 is 12 amino acids. CDR3 sequence reads: CASSHRLNEQFF. CDR3 bases: TGTGCCAGCAGCCATCGTTTGAATGAGCAGTTCTTC.

The chain carries TRBV15 and TRBJ2-3, with 9 nucleotides matching TRBD2. CDR3 length: 16 residues. Germline V gives CDR1 LNHNV, CDR2 YYDKDF (reference sequence). V lost 4 bases and J lost 0; bases outside the gene matches: 5. CDR3 nucleotide sequence: TGTGCCACCAGCAAAGGACTAGCGATTAGCACAGATACGCAGTATTTT. Its translation is CATSKGLAISTDTQYF.

V and J are TRBV29-1 and TRBJ2-3; 8 positions agree with TRBD2. Trimming took 3 bases from V and 10 from J; bases not matched to a gene: 0. Per germline, CDR1 SQVTM and CDR2 ANQGSEA. The CDR3 totals 10 residues. CDR3 in amino acids: CSVERGAQYF. The CDR3 region has the DNA TGCAGCGTTGAGCGGGGGGCGCAGTATTTT.

The chain recombines TRBV20-1 with TRBJ2-1, with D tentatively TRBD2 (5 bases). The CDR3 covers 16 residues. Germline loops: CDR1 DFQATT, CDR2 SNEGSKA (reference sequence). Trimming took off 5 bases at V and 7 bases at J, with 24 bases between the two ends. The CDR3 DNA reads as TGCAGTGCTCCGTGGGCAGAAGGTACCGGCGGGAATGAGCAGTTCTTC. It encodes CSAPWAEGTGGNEQFF.

Notes on this clonotype: The junction does not match germline at one end; this may be a read error. The J gene is TRBJ2-7, the V gene TRBV14; a weak D match, TRBD2 (6 bases). The germline V gene has CDR1 SGHDN and CDR2 FVKESK. This CDR3 comprises 13 residues. The CDR3: CASSPTRGYEQYF. In nucleotides, the CDR3 is TGCGCCAGCAGCCCGACGCGGGGCTACGAGCAGTACTTC.

The chain joins TRBV19 to TRBJ1-2; D uncertain. Trimming took off 6 bases at V and 6 bases at J, with 8 bases between the two ends. The CDR3 totals 11 residues. The V gene's germline CDR1 is LNHDA and CDR2 SQIVND (reference sequence). CDR3 DNA sequence: TGTGCCAGTAGAGGGAGTGATGGCTACACCTTC. It is translated as CASRGSDGYTF.

The chain joins TRBV29-1 to TRBJ2-7; TRBD1 matches at 9 bases. V lost 6 bases, J lost 4 bases, and 7 bases stayed unmatched. Looked up from germline, CDR1 is SQVTM and CDR2 is ANQGSEA. CDR3 length equals 13 residues. The DNA of the CDR3 is TGCAGCGTCGCATGGGGGACAGGGTACGAGCAGTACTTC. It codes for CSVAWGTGYEQYF.

This clonotype has only a few counts. This chain uses TRBV6-2 or TRBV6-3 with TRBJ2-7; TRBD2 matches at 7 bases. Losses at the gene ends were 11 bases for V and 1 base for J; bases not matched to a gene: 17. Germline V gene lookup returns CDR1 MNHEY and CDR2 SVGEGT. The CDR3 is made up of 16 amino acids. As DNA, the CDR3 is TGTGCCTCGAATCGGAGCCCGGGGGACTATTCCTACGAGCAGTACTTC. Protein: CASNRSPGDYSYEQYF.

With regard to this clonotype: Its ends do not fully match the called genes, so a read error is possible. The chain joins TRBV19 to TRBJ2-5; D gene uncertain. In germline, CDR1 is LNHDA, CDR2 SQIVND (reference sequence). The CDR3 is 14 amino acids. The CDR3 nucleotides are TGTGCCAGTAGTGTAGACAAGGGCTGGGAGACCCAGTACTTC. Amino acid sequence: CASSVDKGWETQYF.

This clonotype occurred a few times. This chain connects TRBV7-9 to TRBJ1-2, with 7 bases aligning to TRBD1. The germline V gene encodes CDR1 SEHNR and CDR2 FQNEAQ (reference sequence). With 4 bases clipped from V and 5 bases from J, the junction kept 7 bases outside the gene matches. The CDR3 is 14 amino acids. This CDR3 reads CASSSSGTDYGYTF. The CDR3 bases are TGTGCCAGCAGCTCTTCCGGGACAGATTATGGCTACACCTTC.

This clonotype was counted between two and nine times. This chain joins TRBV24-1 and TRBJ2-1; 7 nucleotides line up with TRBD2. Trimming cost V 4 bases and J 2 bases; bases outside gene matches: 7. The CDR3 extends over 16 amino acids. Germline values: CDR1 KGHDR, CDR2 SFDVKD. CDR3 amino acids: CATSDLPGLTYNEQFF. The CDR3, as DNA: TGTGCCACCAGTGACCTGCCGGGACTAACCTACAATGAGCAGTTCTTC.

A single count supports this clonotype. Germline is not matched at one junction end, which may reflect a read error. The genes are TRBV6-2 or TRBV6-3 and TRBJ2-2; perhaps TRBD1 as D (6 bases). CDR1 MNHEY and CDR2 SVGEGT come from the germline V gene. The CDR3 has 17 residues. The CDR3 sequence: CASSKSGAGTNTRELFF. The DNA for the CDR3 is TGTGCCAGCAGCAAATCAGGGGCCGGAACGAACACCCGGGAGCTGTTTTTT.

This clonotype has a handful of counts. The chain joins TRBV7-9 to TRBJ2-1; 8 nucleotides line up with TRBD1. Germline values: CDR1 SEHNR, CDR2 FQNEAQ (reference sequence). The CDR3 contains 16 residues. The V gene end was trimmed by 1 base and the J gene end by 7 bases; junction bases not matched to a gene: 9. CDR3 amino acids: CASSLGTGGSWNEQFF. The CDR3 bases are TGTGCCAGCAGCTTAGGTACAGGGGGATCGTGGAATGAGCAGTTCTTC.

In this sample, this clonotype turned up a few times. One end of the junction varies from germline; a read error may be responsible. The chain carries TRBV20-1 and TRBJ2-1; 8 bases fit TRBD1. Per germline, CDR1 DFQATT and CDR2 SNEGSKA (reference sequence). The CDR3 loop spans 13 amino acids. The CDR3 bases are TGCAGTGCGAGAGAGGGCAGGGGGCATGAGCAGTTCTTC. It translates to CSAREGRGHEQFF.

This clonotype was seen ten or more times. The chain has TRBV7-9 and TRBJ2-7; a possible D gene is TRBD1 (6 bases). The length of the CDR3 is 13 residues. CDR1 SEHNR and CDR2 FQNEAQ come from the germline V gene (reference sequence). V lost 5 bases and J lost 3, with 11 bases in between. The chain's CDR3 is CASSPGHDYEQYF. Here the CDR3 DNA reads TGTGCCAGCAGCCCGGGACACGACTACGAGCAGTACTTC.

The CDR3 DNA follows: TGCGCCAGCAGCCAATCAGGGGTATCCTACGAGCAGTACTTC. As protein: CASSQSGVSYEQYF. The chain carries TRBV4-3 and TRBJ2-7; D perhaps matches TRBD1 (6 bases). The CDR3 has 14 residues. V lost 2 bases and J 1 base, leaving 9 bases between the germline ends. The germline V gene encodes CDR1 LGHNA and CDR2 YSLEER.

This chain joins TRBV18 and TRBJ1-1; D is possibly TRBD1 (5 bases). The germline gives CDR1 KGHSH, CDR2 LQKENI. The CDR3 consists of 17 residues. V was cut by 3 bases and J by 0 bases, with 17 bases left in between. CDR3: CASSPPGGGFMNTEAFF. The CDR3 bases are TGTGCCAGCTCACCCCCTGGGGGTGGGTTCATGAACACTGAAGCTTTCTTT.

This clonotype appeared a few times. The chain employs TRBV6-1 and TRBJ2-1, with no clear D. Looked up from germline, CDR1 is MNHNS and CDR2 is SASEGT. V lost 5 bases and J lost 3, with 8 bases in between. CDR3 length: 13 residues. The CDR3 DNA sequence: TGTGCCAGCAGTCAGACAAGCTACAATGAGCAGTTCTTC. Translating it yields CASSQTSYNEQFF.

The V and J genes are TRBV11-1 and TRBJ2-1, with a weak D call TRBD2 (6 bases). Germline V gene sequence: CDR1 SGHAT, CDR2 FQDESV (reference sequence). The CDR3 consists of 18 residues. The germline V and J ends were trimmed by 1 base and 6 bases, with 22 bases remaining between them. This chain's CDR3 is CASSLGVLGLHPTNEQFF. CDR3 coding DNA: TGTGCCAGCAGCTTAGGGGTCTTGGGACTCCACCCGACCAATGAGCAGTTCTTC.

This clonotype was counted only a few times. This sequence joins TRBV27 and TRBJ2-1, with 7 nucleotides matching TRBD2. With 5 bases clipped from V and 4 bases from J, the junction kept 8 bases outside the gene matches. This CDR3 contains 15 residues. Germline CDR1 reads MNHEY; CDR2 reads SMNVEV (reference sequence). DNA for the CDR3: TGTGCCAGCAGTCTGGAGGGACTACGGTACAATGAGCAGTTCTTC. This translates into CASSLEGLRYNEQFF.

The J gene is TRBJ1-5, the V gene TRBV20-1, with D possibly TRBD1 on 6 matching bases. V lost 3 bases and J 0 bases, leaving 12 bases between the germline ends. The CDR3 is made up of 15 amino acids. From germline, CDR1 is DFQATT and CDR2 SNEGSKA (reference sequence). The CDR3 spells CSARDWTDSNQPQHF. Written as DNA, the CDR3 is TGCAGTGCTAGGGATTGGACAGATAGCAATCAGCCCCAGCATTTT.

There are a few counts of this clonotype. The rearrangement joins TRBV6-5 to TRBJ2-1; D perhaps matches TRBD2 (5 bases). The germline V and J ends were trimmed by 2 bases and 7 bases, with 12 bases remaining between them. Germline CDR1 MNHEY, CDR2 SVGAGI. The CDR3 has 14 residues. The CDR3: CASSYGQRSNEQFF. The CDR3 nucleotides are TGTGCCAGCAGTTACGGCCAGCGGTCGAATGAGCAGTTCTTC.

This clonotype came up many times. The CDR3 reads CSVDLTGQETQYF. DNA of the CDR3: TGCAGCGTTGACCTGACTGGCCAGGAGACCCAGTACTTC. The chain couples TRBV29-1 to TRBJ2-5; no clear D. V shed 3 bases and J shed 5 bases, with 13 bases lying between them. This CDR3 spans 13 amino acids. Germline V lookup: CDR1 SQVTM, CDR2 ANQGSEA.

The chain links TRBV20-1 to TRBJ1-2; no reliable D call. This CDR3 has 13 residues. Between the trimmed V and J ends, which lost 0 bases and 4 bases, there was a span of 9 bases. Germline V lookup: CDR1 DFQATT, CDR2 SNEGSKA (reference sequence). CDR3 region: CSARDLYGYGYTF. CDR3 nucleotides: TGCAGTGCTAGAGATCTTTATGGCTATGGCTACACCTTC.

The chain joins TRBV25-1 to TRBJ2-3, with D maybe TRBD1 (5 bases). The CDR3 is 17 residues long. Trimming shortened V by 1 base and J by 1 base, and 15 bases separated the two germline ends. From germline, CDR1 is MGHDK and CDR2 SYGVNS. The CDR3 region has the DNA TGTGCCAGCAGTGAATGGGGAATCTTCAGGGGCACAGATACGCAGTATTTT. Its translation: CASSEWGIFRGTDTQYF.

This chain uses TRBV12-3 or TRBV12-4 with TRBJ1-3; D unresolved. The CDR3 extends over 13 amino acids. Trimming took off 1 base at V and 3 bases at J, with 4 bases between the two ends. CDR3 protein: CASSLGGGNTIYF. The CDR3 region has the DNA TGTGCCAGCAGTTTAGGTGGTGGAAACACCATATATTTT.

The rearrangement joins TRBV12-3 or TRBV12-4 to TRBJ2-6; D may be TRBD2 (7 bases). Trimming shortened V by 11 bases and J by 6 bases, and 14 bases separated the two germline ends. The CDR3 is 13 residues long. CDR3 loop: CAQKGGKANVLTF. CDR3 nucleotides: TGTGCCCAAAAGGGGGGGAAGGCCAACGTCCTGACTTTC.

The table lists this clonotype with a few counts. This chain uses TRBV20-1 with TRBJ1-2; D gene unclear. The V end lost 0 bases, the J end lost 0 bases, and 5 bases lay between the germline ends. Germline loops: CDR1 DFQATT, CDR2 SNEGSKA (reference sequence). CDR3 length: 13 amino acids. Written as DNA, the CDR3 is TGCAGTGCTAGAGATCTGGCTAACTATGGCTACACCTTC. It yields the protein CSARDLANYGYTF.

The rearrangement uses TRBV20-1 and TRBJ2-4; no clear D. Looked up from germline, CDR1 is DFQATT and CDR2 is SNEGSKA (reference sequence). The V gene lost 3 bases and the J gene lost 0 bases, with 6 bases spanning the gap. This CDR3 has 13 amino acids. The CDR3, as DNA: TGCAGTGCTAGGTTGTTAGCCAAAAACATTCAGTACTTC. Residues: CSARLLAKNIQYF.